Below are 27 T cell receptor beta chains sequenced from a single sample in a study of blood T cells in healthy people across ages (dated by TCRdb to 2014 to 2015). The library relied on 5' RACE. The sample was run on an Illumina HiSeq 2500. A second about 7 to 11 cycle PCR used a sample-barcoded 5' primer and a J-beta primer mix. The public reads were run again by TCRdb, first through fastp at Q25 and then through MiXCR, and only productive beta chains were kept. Rows merge per CDR3 protein into single entries with the most common DNA and genes. The sample table lists 550,000 to 750,000 distinct CDR3 sequences, roughly 21% of them with a count of one. Jointly, the top ten make up roughly 3.6% of the sample. The specimen was blood. The receptors were sampled from a man aged 65 to 85 in good health.

This clonotype turned up a few times. The chain combines TRBV6-5 with TRBJ2-5; TRBD2 matches at 8 bases. The CDR3 covers 17 residues. Germline-derived CDR1 and CDR2 are MNHEY and SVGAGI. Unmatched junction bases numbered 8, after V lost 0 bases and J lost 2 bases. The CDR3 sequence is CASSYSISGISQETQYF. For the CDR3, the DNA is TGTGCCAGCAGTTACTCGATTAGCGGGATAAGTCAAGAGACCCAGTACTTC.

This clonotype was detected many times. This chain uses TRBV6-4 with TRBJ1-1, with no clear D. CDR1 is MRHNA and CDR2 is SNTAGT in the germline V gene. The V and J ends lost 9 bases and 11 bases respectively, with 16 bases between them. The CDR3 spans 11 residues. This chain's CDR3 is CASRKDGRAFF. The CDR3 coding sequence is TGTGCCAGTAGGAAGGACGGTAGGGCTTTCTTT.

The chain joins TRBV20-1 to TRBJ2-5; 9 bases fit TRBD2. Near its end, the DNA agrees better with TRBJ2-7, so the J call may be wrong. CDR1 is DFQATT and CDR2 is SNEGSKA in the germline V gene (reference sequence). CDR3 size: 15 residues. The DNA for the CDR3 is TGCAGTGCTAGAGATGACCTTAGCGGGGGATACGAGCAGTACTTC. It codes for CSARDDLSGGYEQYF.

The genes are TRBV4-1 and TRBJ1-4; weak D call: TRBD1 (5 bases). The ends were cut back, 0 bases at V and 0 bases at J, with 14 bases in the middle. The CDR3 runs to 18 residues. Germline CDR1 reads MGHRA; CDR2 reads YSYEKL. CDR3 amino acids: CASSQEGFGAATNEKLFF. As DNA, the CDR3 is TGCGCCAGCAGCCAAGAAGGATTTGGGGCCGCAACTAATGAAAAACTGTTTTTT.

This clonotype was seen repeatedly, ten times or more. The chain has TRBV15 and TRBJ2-1; D not resolved. The CDR3 has 13 residues. Germline assignment: CDR1 LNHNV and CDR2 YYDKDF (reference sequence). Trimming removed 0 bases at V and 7 bases at J, with 7 bases between. Here the CDR3 reads CATSRDRVNEQFF. CDR3 coding DNA: TGTGCCACCAGCAGAGATCGGGTAAATGAGCAGTTCTTC.

The V gene is TRBV3-1, the J gene TRBJ2-5; 9 bases are a match to TRBD1. V trimming: 2 bases; J trimming: 2 bases; junction bases outside the gene matches: 6. The CDR3 sequence is 16 residues long. CDR1 is LGHDT and CDR2 is YNNKEL in the germline V gene (reference sequence). The chain's CDR3 is CASSQILTGGQETQYF. The CDR3 nucleotides are TGTGCCAGCAGCCAAATATTGACAGGGGGACAAGAGACCCAGTACTTC.

The chain carries TRBV5-5 and TRBJ1-1, with 8 bases identical to TRBD1. J lost 3 bases, V lost 3 bases, and 4 bases had no gene match. CDR3 length: 14 residues. The V gene's germline CDR1 is SGHKS and CDR2 YYEKEE (reference sequence). The CDR3 here is CASSYRGIDTEAFF. CDR3 sequence (DNA): TGTGCCAGCAGCTACAGGGGGATCGACACTGAAGCTTTCTTT.

In this sample, this clonotype turned up a few times. The chain links TRBV2 to TRBJ2-1; TRBD2 aligns across 13 bases. The ends lost 7 bases at V and 4 bases at J; junction bases unmatched: 22. Germline V lookup: CDR1 SNHLY, CDR2 FYNNEI. CDR3 length equals 21 residues. The CDR3 DNA reads TGTGCCAGCACCGACAGGGTGATAATTAGGACTAGCGGGAGCACTTACAATGAGCAGTTCTTC. Translation gives CASTDRVIIRTSGSTYNEQFF.

This chain uses TRBV12-3 or TRBV12-4 with TRBJ1-5; D is undetermined. CDR3 length equals 15 residues. Trimming stripped 2 bases from V and 1 base from J, with 9 bases between. The CDR3 nucleotides are TGTGCCAGCAGTTTATTGTTGGAGAGCAATCAGCCCCAGCATTTT. It encodes CASSLLLESNQPQHF.

This clonotype was seen a few times. This chain uses TRBV2 with TRBJ2-7, with 9 bases that match TRBD2. V lost 0 bases and J lost 10; bases outside the gene matches: 4. The CDR3 runs to 13 residues. Germline V lookup: CDR1 SNHLY, CDR2 FYNNEI. CDR3 nucleotides: TGTGCCAGCAGTGAAGCTTTGACTAGCGGACAGTACTTC. Translation: CASSEALTSGQYF.

The gene calls are TRBV20-1 and TRBJ2-5; 11 nucleotides agree with TRBD1. The J call may be incorrect, as the DNA end agrees better with TRBJ2-1. Germline V lookup: CDR1 DFQATT, CDR2 SNEGSKA (reference sequence). This CDR3 has 16 residues. The CDR3 spells CSARDPPGTGGNEQFF. CDR3 sequence (DNA): TGCAGTGCTAGAGATCCTCCTGGGACAGGGGGCAATGAGCAGTTCTTC.

Many counts were recorded for this clonotype. The chain employs TRBV10-3 and TRBJ1-4, with a weak D call TRBD1 (6 bases). Germline V gives CDR1 ENHRY, CDR2 SYGVKD. The CDR3 spans 15 residues. Trimming removed 4 bases from V and 4 bases from J, with 13 bases in between. The CDR3 region is CAISASQGNNEKLFF. CDR3 nucleotide sequence: TGTGCCATCAGTGCATCCCAGGGGAATAATGAAAAACTGTTTTTT.

The genes are TRBV9 and TRBJ2-3; no clear D gene. Germline V gene sequence: CDR1 SGDLS, CDR2 YYNGEE. Trimming removed 4 bases from V and 0 bases from J, with 15 bases in between. This CDR3 has 16 amino acids. The CDR3 here is CASSQRAGSSTDTQYF. The CDR3 DNA follows: TGTGCCAGCAGCCAAAGAGCTGGCTCTAGCACAGATACGCAGTATTTT.

In its sample, this clonotype was seen a few times. The rearrangement uses TRBV7-2 and TRBJ2-3; 8 nucleotides align to TRBD2. J lost 2 bases, V lost 3 bases, and 4 bases had no gene match. The V gene's germline CDR1 is SGHTA and CDR2 FQGNSA. There are 15 residues in the CDR3. For the CDR3, the DNA is TGTGCCAGCAGCTTTAGCGGGGAGGACACAGATACGCAGTATTTT. This gives the protein CASSFSGEDTDTQYF.

This clonotype has a handful of counts. The chain employs TRBV12-3 or TRBV12-4 and TRBJ2-1; 9 bases are a match to TRBD2. This CDR3 spans 16 amino acids. CDR3 residues: CAAGGGSGSSYNEQFF. The CDR3, as DNA: TGTGCTGCGGGCGGCGGTAGCGGGAGCTCCTACAATGAGCAGTTCTTC.

This clonotype has just a few counts. The chain employs TRBV4-3 and TRBJ2-1; 8 bases fit TRBD2. In germline, CDR1 is LGHNA, CDR2 YSLEER. Trimming cost V 1 base and J 7 bases; bases outside gene matches: 9. The CDR3 contains 16 residues. The CDR3 loop is CASSQGTGGPGNEQFF. CDR3 DNA sequence: TGCGCCAGCAGCCAAGGGACGGGAGGGCCGGGGAATGAGCAGTTCTTC.

This clonotype appeared a few times. The chain carries TRBV12-3 or TRBV12-4 and TRBJ2-1, with 14 positions matching TRBD2. The CDR3 has 16 amino acids. The V and J ends lost 6 bases and 4 bases, in that order; junction bases with no gene match: 5. CDR3 nucleotides: TGTGCCAGCAGAGAGGGACTAGCGGGAGTTTACAATGAGCAGTTCTTC. It encodes CASREGLAGVYNEQFF.

The chain joins TRBV5-1 to TRBJ2-1; 9 nucleotides match TRBD2. J lost 7 bases, V lost 4 bases, and 12 bases had no gene match. Germline loops: CDR1 SGHRS, CDR2 YFSETQ. This CDR3 contains 16 residues. The CDR3 sequence: CASSVASSGIRNEQFF. The CDR3 DNA reads as TGCGCCAGCAGCGTAGCCTCTAGCGGGATCAGAAATGAGCAGTTCTTC. The full variable domain, its missing parts supplied by reference TRBV5-1 and TRBJ2-1, is KAGVTQTPRYLIKTRGQQVTLSCSPISGHRSVSWYQQTPGQGLQFLFEYFSETQRNKGNFPGRFSGRQFSNSRSEMNVSTLELGDSALYLCASSVASSGIRNEQFFGPGTRLTVL.

The genes are TRBV7-2 and TRBJ2-1; D possibly corresponds to TRBD2 (5 bases). V was shortened by 3 bases and J by 10 bases, with 10 bases between the two germline ends. Germline loops: CDR1 SGHTA, CDR2 FQGNSA. The CDR3 covers 12 residues. The CDR3 protein is CASSFGLREQFF. For the CDR3, the DNA is TGTGCCAGCAGCTTCGGACTGAGGGAGCAGTTCTTC.

Remarks on this clonotype: A much larger clonotype is one base distant, so this may be a read error. V usage is TRBV7-3 and J usage is TRBJ2-5; 7 bases align to TRBD2. Germline lookup yields CDR1 SGHTA and CDR2 FQGTGA. This CDR3 contains 13 residues. CDR3 sequence (DNA): TGTGCCAGCAGCTACGGACTAGGCAATGAGCACTTCTTC. It yields the protein CASSYGLGNEHFF.

This clonotype was seen ten or more times. This CDR3 is CASSRLSGTQYF. The CDR3 coding sequence is TGTGCCAGCTCACGTTTATCAGGGACCCAGTACTTC. The chain links TRBV18 to TRBJ2-5; unclear D gene. CDR1 is KGHSH and CDR2 is LQKENI in the germline V gene. The CDR3 length is 12 residues. V was clipped by 4 bases and J by 7 bases, with 10 bases between them. The full variable domain, its missing parts supplied by reference TRBV18 and TRBJ2-5, is NAGVMQNPRHLVRRRGQEARLRCSPMKGHSHVYWYRQLPEEGLKFMVYLQKENIIDESGMPKERFSAEFPKEGPSILRIQQVVRGDSAAYFCASSRLSGTQYFGPGTRLLVL.

The genes are TRBV20-1 and TRBJ2-1; TRBD2 aligns across 12 bases. From germline, CDR1 is DFQATT and CDR2 SNEGSKA (reference sequence). After removal of 0 bases from V and 8 bases from J, the junction contained 5 bases not matched to a gene. The CDR3 has 15 residues. The CDR3 is CSARERASGRDEQFF. The CDR3 DNA reads as TGCAGTGCTAGAGAGAGGGCTAGCGGGAGGGATGAGCAGTTCTTC.

This clonotype was found a few times. The chain joins TRBV12-3 or TRBV12-4 to TRBJ2-7; TRBD2 matches at 7 bases. CDR3 size: 14 residues. The V and J ends lost 5 bases and 7 bases, in that order; junction bases with no gene match: 11. The CDR3: CASSPPLASGEQYF. In DNA, the CDR3 is TGTGCCAGCAGTCCTCCACTAGCGTCAGGGGAGCAGTACTTC.

V and J are TRBV11-2 and TRBJ2-3; TRBD1 matches at 9 bases. This CDR3 is built from 15 residues. V shed 2 bases and J 6 bases; nucleotides not matched to a gene: 6. Germline CDR1 reads SGHAT; CDR2 reads FQNNGV. The CDR3 region has the DNA TGTGCCAGCAGCTTATTGGACAGGGGAGGGGATACGCAGTATTTT. This encodes CASSLLDRGGDTQYF.

This clonotype was detected a few times. The rearrangement joins TRBV20-1 to TRBJ1-5, with D unresolved. Deletions cut 2 bases from V and 4 bases from J, with 6 bases between. The CDR3 totals 12 residues. In germline, CDR1 is DFQATT, CDR2 SNEGSKA (reference sequence). The CDR3 spells CSARRTNQPQHF. CDR3 in DNA: TGCAGTGCTAGACGCACAAATCAGCCCCAGCATTTT.

This clonotype was seen more than once but under ten times. The V gene is TRBV27, the J gene TRBJ2-3; 7 bases line up with TRBD2. V shed 2 bases, J shed 5 bases, and the junction held 10 bases outside the gene matches. Germline CDR1 reads MNHEY; CDR2 reads SMNVEV (reference sequence). The CDR3 totals 16 residues. The CDR3: CASSLRTGRDLDTQYF. In DNA form, the CDR3 reads TGTGCCAGCAGTTTACGAACGGGGAGGGATCTAGATACGCAGTATTTT.

J is TRBJ2-5 and V is TRBV15, with a tentative D call TRBD1 (5 bases). The CDR3 length is 14 residues. Looked up from germline, CDR1 is LNHNV and CDR2 is YYDKDF (reference sequence). The V gene lost 2 bases and the J gene lost 5 bases, with 12 bases spanning the gap. In nucleotides, the CDR3 is TGTGCCACCAGCAGAAACGTGGGGCCGGAGACCCAGTACTTC. As protein: CATSRNVGPETQYF.